A selection of T cell receptor beta chains follows, all from one sample in a study of T cells in Graves' hyperthyroidism and ophthalmopathy. TCRdb called the multiplex PCR reads again in MiXCR, with one record for every CDR3 protein. The table lists about 340,000 distinct CDR3 sequences, around a sixth of them singletons. The sequencing sample was made of blood. The receptors originated from a woman aged 45-65 years with Graves' hyperthyroidism. Each CDR3 is given with its conserved first and last residue. D genes are given only for firm matches. Size is omitted from some rows. Given values are once, few, many or a class for expanded clones.

j_call,v_call,d_call,clone_size,cdr3_nt,cdr3_aa
TRBJ1-1,TRBV7-3,-,-,TGTGCCAGCAGCAACAGAAATGAGGAAGCTTTCTTT,CASSNRNEEAFF
TRBJ2-7,TRBV11-2,-,many,TGTGCCAGCAGCCCAGGAGGGGCTATGTACGAGCAGTACTTC,CASSPGGAMYEQYF
TRBJ2-1,TRBV5-1,-,-,TGCGCCAGCAGCCAAGGTGCGGGCCACTACAATGAGCAGTTCTTC,CASSQGAGHYNEQFF
TRBJ2-1,TRBV12-5,-,few,TGTGCTAGTGGTTTGAAGCAAGATGAGCAGTTCTTC,CASGLKQDEQFF
TRBJ2-5,TRBV10-2,-,-,TGCGCCAGCAGTGAAGTAGGGTTGGAGACCCAGTACTTC,CASSEVGLETQYF
TRBJ2-7,TRBV7-6,-,many,TGTGCCAGCAGCTTTCAGGACACGGGCGAGCAGTACTTC,CASSFQDTGEQYF
TRBJ1-5,TRBV6-1,-,many,TGTGCCAGCAGTGAACTACAGGGTCAGCCCCAGCATTTT,CASSELQGQPQHF
TRBJ1-2,TRBV11-3,-,-,TGTGCCAGCAGCCCGGACCCTTACTATGGCTACACCTTC,CASSPDPYYGYTF
TRBJ1-2,TRBV12-3/TRBV12-4,-,many,TGTGCCAGCAGTCCTCCCGGATGGCAGAGATCCTATGGCTACACCTTC,CASSPPGWQRSYGYTF
TRBJ2-7,TRBV28,-,many,TGTGCCAGCAGTTTAGTGGGTGTCGGAGGGGAGAGCTCCTACGAGCAGTACTTC,CASSLVGVGGESSYEQYF
TRBJ2-2,TRBV9,-,-,TGTGCCAGCAGCGTAGCCACTCCAACCGGGGAGCTGTTTTTT,CASSVATPTGELFF
TRBJ2-7,TRBV27,TRBD1,many,TGTGCCAGCAGTCTGGGACAGGGGGGGACCTACGAGCAGTACTTC,CASSLGQGGTYEQYF
TRBJ1-3,TRBV4-2,-,-,TGTGCCAGCAGCATAGAGGAATACGTTGGAAACACCATATATTTT,CASSIEEYVGNTIYF
TRBJ2-1,TRBV7-9,TRBD2,few,TGTGCCAGCAGCTTAGTCCAGCGGGGGTACAATGAGCAGTTCTTC,CASSLVQRGYNEQFF
TRBJ2-1,TRBV13,-,many,TGTGCCTCCCGGAGGAGCTCCTACAATGAGCAGTTCTTC,CASRRSSYNEQFF
TRBJ1-1,TRBV12-3/TRBV12-4,TRBD1,-,TGTGCCAGCAGTTTCGCGGGGACAGAGAACACTGAAGCTTTCTTT,CASSFAGTENTEAFF
TRBJ1-5,TRBV19,TRBD1,once,TGTGCTACGGGGACAGGGTCAGATCAGCCCCAGCATTTT,CATGTGSDQPQHF
TRBJ1-1,TRBV10-3,TRBD1,many,TGTGCCATCAGTGAGCCGACCAGGACAGGGGGCACTGAAGCTTTCTTT,CAISEPTRTGGTEAFF
TRBJ1-4,TRBV18,-,many,TGTGCCAGCTCACGGACAGCAACTAATGAAAAACTGTTTTTT,CASSRTATNEKLFF
TRBJ1-6,TRBV10-3,-,-,TGTGCCATCAGTGAGTCGGGGGGCCTTGATTCACCCCTCCACTTT,CAISESGGLDSPLHF
TRBJ1-4,TRBV6-2/TRBV6-3,-,few,TGTGCCAGCAGTTGGATAACTAATGAAAAACTGTTTTTT,CASSWITNEKLFF
TRBJ2-7,TRBV15,-,-,TGTGCCACCAGCAGTCAAGGGGGACACGAGCAGTACTTC,CATSSQGGHEQYF
TRBJ2-1,TRBV6-2/TRBV6-3,TRBD2,many,TGTGCCAGCAGTCCCCGGGGTGCGGGAGCGGGAAATGAGCAGTTCTTC,CASSPRGAGAGNEQFF
TRBJ1-4,TRBV4-1,-,few,TGCGCCAGCAGCGAACGTTCGTTGGGAGAAAAACTGTTTTTT,CASSERSLGEKLFF
TRBJ1-2,TRBV5-1,TRBD1,many,TGCGCCAGCAGCCCTGAGGGGGACAGCTATGGCTACACCTTC,CASSPEGDSYGYTF
TRBJ2-2,TRBV9,TRBD2,few,TGTGCCAGCAGCGCCCCCTTGACGGGAGGAACCGGGGAGCTGTTTTTT,CASSAPLTGGTGELFF
TRBJ2-3,TRBV6-1,TRBD1,many,TGTGCCAGCATTCCAGGGGGCGCAGATACAGATACGCAGTATTTT,CASIPGGADTDTQYF
TRBJ2-6,TRBV4-1,-,-,TGCGCCAGCAGATACGGAAGGGGGAGCTCTGGGGCCAACGTCCTGACTTTC,CASRYGRGSSGANVLTF
TRBJ2-2,TRBV10-3,TRBD1,-,TGTGCCATCAGTGAGTCCGGGACAGAGACCGGGGAGCTGTTTTTT,CAISESGTETGELFF
TRBJ2-5,TRBV3-1,TRBD2,many,TGTGCCAGCAGCCCCCGACTAGCGGGGCAACAAGAGACCCAGTACTTC,CASSPRLAGQQETQYF
TRBJ1-5,TRBV5-1,TRBD1,few,TGCGCCAGCAGCCTAAGACAGGGCGGTCAGCCCCAGCATTTT,CASSLRQGGQPQHF
TRBJ2-7,TRBV27,-,few,TGTGCCAGCAGTTTATCGATTGGTAGCTACGGGCAGTACTTC,CASSLSIGSYGQYF
TRBJ2-3,TRBV11-2,-,many,TGTGCCAGCAGCTTATTATTGGGCCGGGCAGATACGCAGTATTTT,CASSLLLGRADTQYF
TRBJ2-7,TRBV5-1,TRBD2,few,TGCGCCAGCAGCCTTGCTAGCGGACCTTACGAGCAGTACTTC,CASSLASGPYEQYF
TRBJ1-4,TRBV6-1,-,-,TGTGCCAGCAGTGAAAGGAGGGGCACTAATGAAAAACTGTTTTTT,CASSERRGTNEKLFF
TRBJ2-1,TRBV5-4,TRBD2,few,TGTGCCAGCAGCGGAACTAGCGGGGGGTCCAATGAGCAGTTCTTC,CASSGTSGGSNEQFF
TRBJ1-4,TRBV7-2,TRBD1,many,TGTGCCAGCACCCTAACCGGGACAGGAAGGGGTAAACTGTTTTTT,CASTLTGTGRGKLFF
TRBJ2-7,TRBV5-1,TRBD1,-,TGCGCCAGCAGCTTGGACGCACAGGGGATCAACGAGCAGTACTTC,CASSLDAQGINEQYF
TRBJ1-6,TRBV18,-,few,TGTGCCAGCTCACGACAGGAATCACCCCTCCACTTT,CASSRQESPLHF
TRBJ1-1,TRBV12-3/TRBV12-4,-,many,TGTGCCAGCACCCCTGACGGCGGGATGAACACTGAAGCTTTCTTT,CASTPDGGMNTEAFF
TRBJ2-3,TRBV24-1,TRBD2,few,TGTGCCACCAGTGATAGTAGCGGGAGCGATACGCAGTATTTT,CATSDSSGSDTQYF
TRBJ2-4,TRBV3-1,TRBD2,few,TGTGCCAGCAGCCGGTCTAGCGGGGGGCCTCGGGGACAGATAAACATTCAGTACTTC,CASSRSSGGPRGQINIQYF
TRBJ2-3,TRBV27,TRBD2,few,TGTGCCAGCAGTGGACGGACTAGCGGCCCTGAGGCAGATACGCAGTATTTT,CASSGRTSGPEADTQYF
TRBJ2-3,TRBV6-1,-,few,TGTGCCGGCAGTGCACGATCGTTTAGCACAGATACGCAGTATTTT,CAGSARSFSTDTQYF
TRBJ2-5,TRBV29-1,TRBD2,-,TGCAGCGTTGCAAAGTCTAGCGGAGCGTACCAAGAGACCCAGTACTTC,CSVAKSSGAYQETQYF
TRBJ1-2,TRBV4-1,-,many,TGCGCCAGCAGCCAACCGGGCGAATATGGCTACACCTTC,CASSQPGEYGYTF
TRBJ2-1,TRBV2,TRBD1,-,TGTGCCAGCGGAGGGGACAGGGCGTGGAATGAGCAGTTCTTC,CASGGDRAWNEQFF
TRBJ1-4,TRBV7-9,-,few,TGTGCCAGCAGCTTAGTAACATCGGCTAATGAAAAACTGTTTTTT,CASSLVTSANEKLFF
TRBJ1-2,TRBV5-1,-,once,TGCGCCAGCAGCTTTTTGGACGGCGTAAACTATGGCTACACCTTC,CASSFLDGVNYGYTF
TRBJ2-1,TRBV28,-,many,TGTGCCAGCAGTTTGTGGAATGAGCAGTTCTTC,CASSLWNEQFF
TRBJ2-3,TRBV27,-,few,TGTGCCAGCAGCGGACTGAAGGGCCGGACAGATACGCAGTATTTT,CASSGLKGRTDTQYF
TRBJ2-3,TRBV19,TRBD2,few,TGTGCCAGTAGTATAGTCTTAGGCCTGACGGGGCTAGCGGGAGGATCCGGAGATACGCAGTATTTT,CASSIVLGLTGLAGGSGDTQYF